One sample yielded the 17 T cell receptor beta chains listed below, sequenced in a study of shared T cell receptors in the human thymus. Profiling relied on immunoSEQ multiplex PCR, and the TCRdb table lists in-frame clones only, not all of them. Counted here are hundreds of thousands of clones, roughly 94% occurring once; the ten biggest clones make up approximately 0.02%. Sample: thymocytes. The receptors here all came from a human donor.

On this clone: Other DNA sequences within the sample encode an identical CDR3. The chain carries TRBV9 and TRBJ1-5, with 11 bases identical to TRBD1. The CDR3 contains 15 residues. Trimming took 4 bases from V and 6 from J; bases not matched to a gene: 6. Germline CDR1 reads SGDLS; CDR2 reads YYNGEE. The chain's CDR3 is CASSRQGQGGQPQHF. DNA of the CDR3: TGTGCCAGCAGCAGACAGGGACAGGGGGGTCAGCCCCAGCATTTT.

This chain connects TRBV30 to TRBJ2-5; no definite D call. V was clipped by 3 bases and J by 0 bases, with 5 bases between them. The CDR3 runs 12 residues. Germline V gives CDR1 GTSNPN, CDR2 SVGIG (reference sequence). The DNA for the CDR3 is TGTGCCTGGAGACTGGACCAAGAGACCCAGTACTTC. This encodes CAWRLDQETQYF.

The CDR3 DNA is TGTGCCAGCAGCCTCAGCGGGCGGGACGGTCTGCTGGTGACAGATACGCAGTATTTT. As protein: CASSLSGRDGLLVTDTQYF. The chain couples TRBV7-9 to TRBJ2-3, with a weak D call TRBD2 (6 bases). Germline V gene data show CDR1 as SEHNR and CDR2 as FQNEAQ (reference sequence). The CDR3 runs to 19 residues. Between the trimmed V and J ends, which lost 5 bases and 3 bases, there was a span of 27 bases.

The gene calls are TRBV27 and TRBJ1-5; 8 nucleotides align to TRBD1. The CDR3 is made up of 15 amino acids. Germline loops: CDR1 MNHEY, CDR2 SMNVEV (reference sequence). The V segment lost 2 bases and the J segment 1 base; nucleotides outside the gene matches: 1. The chain's CDR3 is CASSLRQGSNQPQHF. CDR3 nucleotides: TGTGCCAGCAGTTTAAGACAGGGGAGCAATCAGCCCCAGCATTTT.

J is TRBJ2-6 and V is TRBV14; TRBD1 aligns across 7 bases. This CDR3 is 20 amino acids long. V shed 0 bases, J shed 0 bases, and the junction held 11 bases outside the gene matches. Germline V gene data show CDR1 as SGHDN and CDR2 as FVKESK. The CDR3 DNA sequence: TGTGCCAGCAGCCAAGAATTGACAGGGCCCAACGACTCTGGGGCCAACGTCCTGACTTTC. Translation gives CASSQELTGPNDSGANVLTF.

This chain links TRBV2 with TRBJ2-7; D is unresolved. Germline values: CDR1 SNHLY, CDR2 FYNNEI. There are 10 residues in the CDR3. V dropped 8 bases and J dropped 9 bases, with 11 bases sitting between them. The CDR3 reads CASLGVRQYF. As DNA, the CDR3 is TGTGCCAGCCTTGGGGTCCGGCAGTACTTC.

J is TRBJ2-3 and V is TRBV2; no firm D call. The V end was cut by 6 bases, the J end by 2 bases, with 15 bases between. Per the germline V gene, CDR1 is SNHLY and CDR2 is FYNNEI. The CDR3 totals 15 residues. The CDR3 sequence is CASSPESRSTDTQYF. The CDR3 DNA is TGTGCCAGCAGCCCGGAGAGTCGCTCCACAGATACGCAGTATTTT.

This chain joins TRBV6-5 and TRBJ2-7, with TRBD2 matching 12 bases. This CDR3 region has 15 residues. Germline assignment: CDR1 MNHEY and CDR2 SVGAGI. The V segment lost 5 bases and the J segment 2 bases; nucleotides outside the gene matches: 4. The CDR3 here is CASSLGLAGTYEQYF. CDR3 sequence (DNA): TGTGCCAGCAGTCTAGGACTAGCGGGAACCTACGAGCAGTACTTC.

V usage is TRBV2 and J usage is TRBJ1-1; 8 bases are a match to TRBD1. CDR3 size: 15 residues. Losses at the gene ends were 0 bases for V and 4 bases for J; bases not matched to a gene: 4. In germline, CDR1 is SNHLY, CDR2 FYNNEI. The DNA for the CDR3 is TGTGCCAGCAGTGAAGCCCGAACAGGGGGCACTGAAGCTTTCTTT. It specifies CASSEARTGGTEAFF.

This clone has a handful of counts. This chain uses TRBV30 with TRBJ2-2, with 9 bases identical to TRBD2. CDR3 length equals 21 residues. CDR1 GTSNPN and CDR2 SVGIG come from the germline V gene (reference sequence). V trimming: 3 bases; J trimming: 7 bases; junction bases outside the gene matches: 27. CDR3 coding DNA: TGTGCCTGGAGACAACGGCTCGCGAGACTAGCGGAGGGTAAAGGTGTCGGGGAGCTGTTTTTT. It specifies CAWRQRLARLAEGKGVGELFF. The full variable domain, its missing parts supplied by reference TRBV30 and TRBJ2-2, is SQTIHQWPATLVQPVGSPLSLECTVEGTSNPNLYWYRQAAGRGLQLLFYSVGIGQISSEVPQNLSASRPQDRQFILSSKKLLLSDSGFYLCAWRQRLARLAEGKGVGELFFGEGSRLTVL.

J is TRBJ1-5 and V is TRBV5-4; D call uncertain. Germline V gene sequence: CDR1 SGHNT, CDR2 YYREEE (reference sequence). V was pared by 0 bases and J by 5 bases, with 9 bases between. The CDR3 has 14 amino acids. CDR3 nucleotides: TGTGCCAGCAGCTTGGGCATCGGGGATCAGCCCCAGCATTTT. Its translation is CASSLGIGDQPQHF.

This rearrangement joins TRBV25-1 to TRBJ1-5; D is possibly TRBD1 (5 bases). This CDR3 spans 15 amino acids. V lost 5 bases and J 5 bases, leaving 16 bases between the germline ends. Germline CDR1 and CDR2: MGHDK and SYGVNS. CDR3 nucleotide sequence: TGTGCCAGCAGTCGGTCAGGGAAGGTCGATCAGCCCCAGCATTTT. Translating gives CASSRSGKVDQPQHF. The full variable domain, completed using reference TRBV25-1 and TRBJ1-5, is EADIYQTPRYLVIGTGKKITLECSQTMGHDKMYWYQQDPGMELHLIHYSYGVNSTEKGDLSSESTVSRIRTEHFPLTLESARPSHTSQYLCASSRSGKVDQPQHFGDGTRLSIL.

V is TRBV29-1 and J is TRBJ2-1; D gene uncertain. CDR1 and CDR2 (germline): SQVTM, ANQGSEA. The CDR3 runs to 14 residues. V was clipped by 7 bases and J by 1 base, with 14 bases between them. CDR3 amino acids: CSALIRNSYNEQFF. The CDR3 DNA reads TGCAGCGCCTTAATTCGAAATTCCTACAATGAGCAGTTCTTC.

V and J are TRBV2 and TRBJ2-3; 13 bases match TRBD2. The CDR3 is 18 amino acids. In germline, CDR1 is SNHLY, CDR2 FYNNEI. V was pared by 11 bases and J by 2 bases, with 16 bases of the junction left unmatched. CDR3 DNA sequence: TGTGCCCCCCGAACAGGACTAGCGGGAGCCTCCTTCACAGATACGCAGTATTTT. This codes for CAPRTGLAGASFTDTQYF.

V is TRBV27 and J is TRBJ2-3; D is perhaps TRBD1 (5 bases). The CDR3 consists of 17 residues. Germline V CDR1 and CDR2: MNHEY, SMNVEV (reference sequence). Trimming pared 4 bases from V and 2 bases from J, leaving 19 bases between. The CDR3 DNA reads as TGTGCCAGCAGTTCCACCCAGACGGACAAAGCCACAGATACGCAGTATTTT. Its translation is CASSSTQTDKATDTQYF.

The chain carries TRBV15 and TRBJ2-2; 16 positions match TRBD2. Germline assignment: CDR1 LNHNV and CDR2 YYDKDF (reference sequence). This CDR3 has 19 residues. V lost 5 bases and J lost 4; bases outside the gene matches: 10. This chain's CDR3 is CATSPGTSGRAAGTGELFF. In DNA, the CDR3 is TGTGCCACCAGCCCCGGGACTAGCGGGAGGGCGGCTGGCACCGGGGAGCTGTTTTTT.

V usage is TRBV27 and J usage is TRBJ2-2, with D possibly called TRBD1 or TRBD2 (5 bases each). The germline V gene has CDR1 MNHEY and CDR2 SMNVEV (reference sequence). The CDR3 extends over 14 amino acids. Between the trimmed V and J ends, which lost 6 bases and 4 bases, there was a span of 12 bases. Written as DNA, the CDR3 is TGTGCCAGCAGGTGGGGGTCGGGCACCGGGGAGCTGTTTTTT. Protein: CASRWGSGTGELFF.